This T cell receptor (beta chain) was identified during a study of early T cells in non-severe SARS-CoV-2 infection. About the research overall: Unsorted whole-blood RNA was sequenced in bulk, leaving chains unpaired. General study points: Comparison of clonotypes with VDJdb favored anti-spike CD8 responses while missing private and CD4 specificities.

Unique molecular identifiers were added to individual cDNA molecules. TCRdb processed the 5' RACE reads anew with MiXCR; each CDR3 protein has one entry. The table records 69,000 or so distinct CDR3 sequences, roughly 8.7% of them present only once. This clonotype was seen ten or more times. Its specificity is not known. This CDR3 is 15 amino acids long. The germline gives CDR1 SEHNR, CDR2 FQNEAQ (reference sequence). V lost 5 bases and J 9 bases, leaving 20 bases between the germline ends. This sequence originates from an adult who was a healthcare worker with PCR-confirmed SARS-CoV-2 infection or an uninfected control (not recorded which). The chain couples TRBV7-9 to TRBJ2-1; perhaps TRBD1 as D (6 bases). The source material was whole blood. CDR3 residues: CASSLRVAGASEQFF. The CDR3 DNA follows: TGTGCCAGCAGCCTCAGGGTCGCAGGGGCGAGTGAGCAGTTCTTC.